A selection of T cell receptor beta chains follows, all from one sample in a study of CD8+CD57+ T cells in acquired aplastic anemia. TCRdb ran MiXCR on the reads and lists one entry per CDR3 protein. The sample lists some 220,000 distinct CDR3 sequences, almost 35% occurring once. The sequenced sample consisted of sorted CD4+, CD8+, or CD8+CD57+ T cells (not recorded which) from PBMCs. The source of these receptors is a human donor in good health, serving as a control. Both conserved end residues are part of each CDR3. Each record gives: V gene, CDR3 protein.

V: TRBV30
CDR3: CAWSVVGREAFF

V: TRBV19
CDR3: CASSYGETGDEQFF

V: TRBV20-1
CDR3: CSASGTQGKINEQFF

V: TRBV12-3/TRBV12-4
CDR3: CASSQTGKNSPLHF

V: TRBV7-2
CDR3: CASSPGGPRSSYEQYF

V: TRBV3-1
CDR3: CASSHYGLAAQETQYF

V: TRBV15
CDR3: CATSRRLAGVSEQYF

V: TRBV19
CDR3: CASRAGDQETQYF

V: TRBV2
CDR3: CASARLAGVGNEQFF

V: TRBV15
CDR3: CATSRVRGLNTGELFF

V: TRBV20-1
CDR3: CSAREALGGNTIYF

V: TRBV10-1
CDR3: CASSAGTIGGEQYF

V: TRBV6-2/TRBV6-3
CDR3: CASSYRAKLAVDYEQFF

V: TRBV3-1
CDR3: CASSQYVGYGYTF

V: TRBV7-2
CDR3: CASSLGVGLAVAQYF

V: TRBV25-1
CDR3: CASSEPGRSDGYTF

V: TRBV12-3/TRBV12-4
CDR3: CASSLVTGFNSPLHF

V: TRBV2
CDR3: CASSERSIVYGYTF

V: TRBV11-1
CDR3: CASSLGTGYFSPLHF

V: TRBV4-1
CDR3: CASSRHRGVYGYTF

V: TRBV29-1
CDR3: CSVGLASPDTQYF

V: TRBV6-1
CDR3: CASMGSLYGYTF

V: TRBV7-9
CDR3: CASSSQKSKGYEQYF

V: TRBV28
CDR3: CASSVAGGPGNEQYF

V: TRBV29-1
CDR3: CSVRGQGASYGYTF